Sequencing of this TCR beta chain was carried out in a study of blood T cell repertoires in COVID-19. Across the whole study: Acute and convalescent COVID-19 samples came from the United States, Italy and Spain. The analysed material was cDNA or gDNA that came from T cells, B-cell-depleted T cells, or PBMCs.

This clone was seen just once. With V trimmed by 1 base and J by 1 base, 10 bases remained unmatched. Looked up from germline, CDR1 is KGHSH and CDR2 is LQKENI. This CDR3 contains 18 residues. As processed by the authors: Estimation of nucleated cell counts relied on the amplification of reference gene primers. Some clones are missing from TCRdb's copy, which holds only in-frame ones; the method was immunoSEQ multiplex PCR. V, J and clone size are taken as reported in that table, and D and trimming were inferred from the DNA itself. The sample gives over 200,000 clones, roughly nine tenths of which show up once; around 0.7% is in the top ten.

The sequence came from a man in his forties or fifties with acute or convalescent COVID-19. Sequencing used peripheral blood. The rearrangement uses TRBV18 and TRBJ2-4; 7 bases map to TRBD2. This chain's CDR3 is CASSPLLAGAGAKNIQYF. In nucleotides, the CDR3 is TGTGCCAGCTCACCACTCTTGGCGGGAGCGGGCGCCAAAAACATTCAGTACTTC.